What follows are 8 T cell receptor beta chains derived from one specimen sequenced in a study of blood T cell repertoires in COVID-19. Using immunoSEQ multiplex PCR, the repertoire was profiled, and TCRdb retains in-frame clones only, with some absent. The sample has about 200,000 clones, 70% to 90% seen once. The source material was peripheral blood. The receptor source for this set is a woman aged 40 to 50 who had recovered from COVID-19.

CDR3 in amino acids: CASSLTRLAGGNEQFF. The DNA of the CDR3 is TGTGCCAGCAGCCTAACACGACTAGCGGGAGGTAATGAGCAGTTCTTC. The chain combines TRBV11-2 with TRBJ2-1; TRBD2 agrees at 13 bases. CDR3 length: 16 residues. Germline CDR1 and CDR2: SGHAT and FQNNGV. V trimming: 5 bases; J trimming: 7 bases; junction bases outside the gene matches: 8.

The chain uses TRBV12-3 or TRBV12-4 and TRBJ2-7; 8 positions agree with TRBD2. Germline trimming cut 5 bases from V and 3 bases from J; bases unmatched to any gene: 3. CDR3 size: 13 residues. CDR3 sequence (DNA): TGTGCCAGCAGTCTCAGCGGGAGCTACGAGCAGTACTTC. The encoded protein is CASSLSGSYEQYF.

The rearrangement joins TRBV11-2 to TRBJ2-7; D is possibly TRBD1 (6 bases). The V gene lost 4 bases and the J gene lost 6 bases, with 13 bases spanning the gap. The CDR3 extends over 13 amino acids. Germline values: CDR1 SGHAT, CDR2 FQNNGV. The CDR3 DNA reads as TGTGCCAGCAGCTCCGCAACAGGGTCCGAGCAGTACTTC. As protein: CASSSATGSEQYF.

The rearrangement links TRBV10-3 to TRBJ2-7, with 9 positions matching TRBD1. Losses at the gene ends were 4 bases for V and 6 bases for J; bases not matched to a gene: 7. Germline V gene data show CDR1 as ENHRY and CDR2 as SYGVKD. CDR3 size: 14 residues. The CDR3 nucleotides read TGTGCCATCAGTGGACGGACAGGGGACGGCGAGCAGTACTTC. Translation gives CAISGRTGDGEQYF.

The rearrangement uses TRBV19 and TRBJ1-2; no clear D gene. The germline V and J ends were trimmed by 5 bases and 0 bases, with 19 bases remaining between them. Germline V gives CDR1 LNHDA, CDR2 SQIVND (reference sequence). This CDR3 is 17 amino acids long. CDR3 nucleotides: TGTGCCAGTAGTCGACCGACCTCACCCACAGCTAACTATGGCTACACCTTC. Translated, it gives CASSRPTSPTANYGYTF.

The chain is built from TRBV30 and TRBJ1-2; weak D call: TRBD1 (6 bases). Germline values: CDR1 GTSNPN, CDR2 SVGIG (reference sequence). The CDR3 is 13 residues long. The germline V and J ends were trimmed by 4 bases and 3 bases, with 12 bases remaining between them. In DNA, the CDR3 is TGTGCCTGGACCCTAGGGGGGGACTATGGCTACACCTTC. Translation: CAWTLGGDYGYTF. Full variable domain (missing parts from reference TRBV30 and TRBJ1-2): SQTIHQWPATLVQPVGSPLSLECTVEGTSNPNLYWYRQAAGRGLQLLFYSVGIGQISSEVPQNLSASRPQDRQFILSSKKLLLSDSGFYLCAWTLGGDYGYTFGSGTRLTVV.

This chain connects TRBV9 to TRBJ1-2; a weak D match, TRBD1 (5 bases). Germline V CDR1 and CDR2: SGDLS, YYNGEE. V gave up 1 base and J gave up 3 bases, with 16 bases separating them. The CDR3 has 16 residues. CDR3 residues: CASSVQGTHGYYGYTF. CDR3 in DNA: TGTGCCAGCAGCGTACAAGGGACTCACGGCTACTATGGCTACACCTTC.

V gene TRBV30 combines with J gene TRBJ1-1; perhaps TRBD1 as D (5 bases). V was clipped by 0 bases and J by 5 bases, with 10 bases between them. Germline V gene lookup returns CDR1 GTSNPN and CDR2 SVGIG (reference sequence). This CDR3 has 13 amino acids. The CDR3 nucleotides read TGTGCCTGGAGTGTCCAACCAGGGACTGAAGCTTTCTTT. Its translation: CAWSVQPGTEAFF.